The 4 T cell receptor beta chains listed next were all sequenced from one sample in a study of spatial heterogeneity in lung cancer. The time point here: sample taken at primary tumor resection. No cells were sorted before sequencing. The whole RNA sequenced was extracted from tumor, nontumor lung or frozen PBMC. TCRdb ran MiXCR on the 5' RACE reads and lists one entry per CDR3 protein. The sample lists around 87,000 distinct CDR3 sequences, 9.5% to 15% occurring once. Sequencing used PBMCs, obtained at surgery. The receptors derive from a male donor with early-stage non-small cell lung cancer.

At least ten counts were recorded for this clonotype. The chain couples TRBV5-6 to TRBJ1-1; the D gene is possibly TRBD1 (5 bases). In germline, CDR1 is SGHDT, CDR2 YYEEEE. The CDR3 length is 14 residues. V was shortened by 1 base and J by 3 bases, with 10 bases between the two germline ends. CDR3 coding DNA: TGTGCCAGCAGCTTGTGGGGCTTGGACACTGAAGCTTTCTTT. As protein: CASSLWGLDTEAFF.

The chain carries TRBV4-2 and TRBJ2-1; D not resolved. The CDR3 covers 17 residues. The ends were cut back, 0 bases at V and 0 bases at J, with 12 bases in the middle. Germline V gene sequence: CDR1 LGHNA, CDR2 YNFKEQ. CDR3 sequence: CASSQDGIPSSYNEQFF. As DNA, the CDR3 is TGTGCCAGCAGCCAAGATGGTATCCCAAGCTCCTACAATGAGCAGTTCTTC.

The chain uses TRBV20-1 and TRBJ1-2; D is unclear. V lost 0 bases and J 0 bases, leaving 8 bases between the germline ends. The germline CDR1 and CDR2 sequences are DFQATT and SNEGSKA (reference sequence). This CDR3 is 14 amino acids long. The CDR3 loop is CSARDHRPNYGYTF. In DNA form, the CDR3 reads TGCAGTGCTAGAGATCACCGACCTAACTATGGCTACACCTTC.

This chain connects TRBV12-3 or TRBV12-4 to TRBJ2-7; the D is unclear. V gave up 6 bases and J gave up 10 bases, with 16 bases separating them. The CDR3 runs 12 residues. The CDR3 loop is CASSLPLSLQYF. As DNA, the CDR3 is TGTGCCAGCAGCCTCCCGCTCAGCCTCCAGTACTTC.